This T cell receptor (beta chain) was identified in a study of T cell repertoires in cytomegalovirus infection. Study in general: Both CMV infection and a matching HLA type were indicated by public TCR beta signatures. General study results and limits: The study found HLA-C-restricted CMV-specific TCR beta clonotypes dominating the ex vivo response.

The germline gives CDR1 SGHTA, CDR2 FQGNSA. The CDR3 loop spans 15 amino acids. Trimming left V 4 bases short and J 5 bases short, with 12 bases between. This clonotype appeared many times. Its target is unknown. TCRdb recomputed calls from the reads with MiXCR, one row per CDR3 protein. Here the sample spans about 120,000 distinct CDR3 sequences, over 9% being singletons. The chain employs TRBV7-2 and TRBJ1-6; maybe TRBD1 (6 bases). Sequenced material: PBMCs, sequenced either directly or after in vitro stimulation (not recorded which). This sequence was found in a human donor in good health (CMV status not recorded). Some clones in this sample may be carry-over from other donors' samples. CDR3: CASSSRQADNSPLHF. DNA of the CDR3: TGTGCCAGCAGCTCCCGACAGGCCGATAATTCACCCCTCCACTTT.